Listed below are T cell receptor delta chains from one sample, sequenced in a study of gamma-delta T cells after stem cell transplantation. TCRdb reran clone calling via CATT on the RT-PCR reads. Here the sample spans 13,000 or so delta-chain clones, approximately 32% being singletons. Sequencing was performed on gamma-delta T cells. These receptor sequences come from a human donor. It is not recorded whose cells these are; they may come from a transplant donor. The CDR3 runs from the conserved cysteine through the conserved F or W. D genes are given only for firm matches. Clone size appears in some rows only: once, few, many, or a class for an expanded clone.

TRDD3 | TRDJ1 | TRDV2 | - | CACDTDYSLRTGGYLYTDKLIF | TGTGCCTGTGACACCGATTATAGCCTACGTACTGGGGGATACCTGTACACCGATAAACTCATCTTT
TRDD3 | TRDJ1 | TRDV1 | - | CALGVSTGGPDKLIF | TGTGCTCTTGGGGTTTCTACTGGGGGCCCGGATAAACTCATCTTT
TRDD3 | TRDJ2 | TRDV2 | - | CACDKILGDTFTAQLFF | TGTGCCTGTGACAAAATACTGGGGGATACTTTTACCGCACAACTCTTCTTT
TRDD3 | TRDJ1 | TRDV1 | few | CALGEFTWGILYADKLIF | TGTGCTCTTGGGGAATTTACCTGGGGGATACTGTACGCCGATAAACTCATCTTT
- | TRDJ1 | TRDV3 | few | CASSGPRGGYGDKLIF | TGTGCCTCATCGGGCCCTAGGGGCGGATATGGCGATAAACTCATCTTT
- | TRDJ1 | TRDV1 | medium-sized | CALGDIILIGDKLIF | TGTGCTCTTGGGGACATCATATTAATAGGGGATAAACTCATCTTT
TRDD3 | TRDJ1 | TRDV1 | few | CALGELLLGRPLGLGDTETKLIF | TGTGCTCTTGGGGAACTACTACTGGGGCGACCATTGGGACTGGGGGATACGGAAACAAAACTCATCTTT
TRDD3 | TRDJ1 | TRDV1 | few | CALGERLGDTKSCTDKLIF | TGTGCTCTTGGGGAACGACTGGGGGATACGAAAAGCTGCACCGATAAACTCATCTTT
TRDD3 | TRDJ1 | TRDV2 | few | CACDTVGLGDRNKLIF | TGTGCCTGTGACACCGTGGGGCTGGGGGATCGGAATAAACTCATCTTT
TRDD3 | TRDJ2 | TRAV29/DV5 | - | CAASAQSQLGEPRLTAQLFF | TGTGCAGCAAGCGCGCAATCTCAACTGGGGGAGCCTCGTTTGACAGCACAACTCTTCTTT
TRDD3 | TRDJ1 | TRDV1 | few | CALGELPPLPYWGIKTTDKLIF | TGTGCTCTTGGGGAACTGCCTCCCCTACCTTACTGGGGGATAAAAACCACCGATAAACTCATCTTT
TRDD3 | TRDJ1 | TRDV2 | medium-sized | CACVGRGWGYTDKLIF | TGTGCCTGTGTCGGGAGAGGCTGGGGGTACACCGATAAACTCATCTTT
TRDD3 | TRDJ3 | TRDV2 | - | CACDALGDSSSWDTRQMFF | TGTGCCTGTGACGCTCTGGGGGATTCTAGCTCCTGGGACACCCGACAGATGTTTTTC
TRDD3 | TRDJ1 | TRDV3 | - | CAFVTCSCTGGQYTDKLIF | TGTGCCTTTGTCACTTGCAGCTGTACTGGGGGACAGTACACCGATAAACTCATCTTT
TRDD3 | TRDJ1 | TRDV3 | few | CAFRGRTGGYCGRTDKLIF | TGTGCCTTTAGGGGCCGGACTGGGGGATACTGTGGACGAACCGATAAACTCATCTTT
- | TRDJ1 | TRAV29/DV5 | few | CAARVGGAPIDSRDKLIF | TGTGCAGCCCGGGTGGGGGGGGCCCCAATCGATAGTCGCGATAAACTCATCTTT
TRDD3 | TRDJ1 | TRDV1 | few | CALGETSAGDKGGTDKLIF | TGTGCTCTTGGGGAAACTTCTGCTGGGGATAAGGGGGGCACCGATAAACTCATCTTT